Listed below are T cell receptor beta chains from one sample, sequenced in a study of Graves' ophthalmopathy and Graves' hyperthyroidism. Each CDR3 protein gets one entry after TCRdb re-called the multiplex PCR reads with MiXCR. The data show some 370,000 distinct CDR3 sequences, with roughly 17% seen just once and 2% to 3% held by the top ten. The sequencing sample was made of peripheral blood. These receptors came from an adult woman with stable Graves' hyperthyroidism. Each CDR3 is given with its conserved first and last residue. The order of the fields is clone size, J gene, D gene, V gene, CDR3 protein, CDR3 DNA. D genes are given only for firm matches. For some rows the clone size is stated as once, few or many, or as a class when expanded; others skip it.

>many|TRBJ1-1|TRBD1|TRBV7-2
CASSNSGGRTEAFF
TGTGCCAGCAGCAACTCAGGGGGACGGACTGAAGCTTTCTTT
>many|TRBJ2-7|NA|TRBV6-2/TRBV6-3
CASNIRSSYEQYF
TGTGCCAGCAATATACGCAGCTCCTACGAGCAGTACTTC
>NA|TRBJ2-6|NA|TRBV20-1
CSARDRRGSGANVLTF
TGCAGTGCTAGAGATCGTCGGGGATCTGGGGCCAACGTCCTGACTTTC
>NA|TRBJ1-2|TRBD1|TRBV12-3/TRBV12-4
CASSRDRVPGYTF
TGTGCCAGCAGTAGGGACAGGGTACCTGGCTACACCTTC
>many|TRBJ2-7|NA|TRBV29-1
CSATQGYEQYF
TGCAGCGCCACACAGGGTTACGAGCAGTACTTC
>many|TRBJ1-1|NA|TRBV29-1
CSVEGAWAEAFF
TGCAGCGTTGAAGGGGCGTGGGCTGAAGCTTTCTTT
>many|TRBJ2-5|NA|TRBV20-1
CSAKGETTEQETQYF
TGCAGTGCTAAGGGGGAAACCACAGAACAAGAGACCCAGTACTTC
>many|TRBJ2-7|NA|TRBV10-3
CAISADSEQYF
TGTGCCATCAGTGCTGATAGCGAGCAGTACTTC
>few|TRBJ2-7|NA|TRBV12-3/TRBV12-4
CASSLVGARYEQYF
TGTGCCAGCAGTTTAGTCGGGGCGCGGTACGAGCAGTACTTC
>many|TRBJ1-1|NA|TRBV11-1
CASSRRDELPNTEAFF
TGTGCCAGCAGCCGTAGGGACGAACTTCCGAACACTGAAGCTTTCTTT
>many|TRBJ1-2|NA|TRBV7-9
CASSLGPPQGYGYTF
TGTGCCAGCAGCTTAGGTCCCCCCCAGGGCTATGGCTACACCTTC
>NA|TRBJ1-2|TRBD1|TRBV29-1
CSVDEDRGAEGYTF
TGCAGCGTTGATGAGGACAGGGGGGCGGAAGGCTACACCTTC
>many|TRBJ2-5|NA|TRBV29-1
CSVRLRTQETQYF
TGCAGCGTTCGGTTACGGACGCAAGAGACCCAGTACTTC
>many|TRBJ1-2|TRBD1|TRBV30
CAWSPIQQGGYGYTF
TGTGCCTGGAGTCCTATCCAACAGGGGGGCTATGGCTACACCTTC
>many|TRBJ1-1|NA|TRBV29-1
CSVRKQGGTEAFF
TGCAGCGTTAGAAAACAGGGAGGCACTGAAGCTTTCTTT
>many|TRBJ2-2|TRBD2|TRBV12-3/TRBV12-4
CASSLDQLPGLLAGEPGELFF
TGTGCCAGCAGTTTAGACCAGTTGCCGGGACTACTAGCGGGAGAACCCGGGGAGCTGTTTTTT
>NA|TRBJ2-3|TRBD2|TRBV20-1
CSAPGTSGSWDTQYF
TGCAGTGCCCCCGGGACTAGCGGGAGCTGGGATACGCAGTATTTT
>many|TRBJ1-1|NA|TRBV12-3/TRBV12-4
CASSFFGGLNTEAFF
TGTGCCAGCAGTTTTTTCGGGGGGCTGAACACTGAAGCTTTCTTT
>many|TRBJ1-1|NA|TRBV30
CAWSRRNTEAFF
TGTGCCTGGAGTCGAAGGAACACTGAAGCTTTCTTT
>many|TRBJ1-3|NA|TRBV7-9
CASSIDRSSGNTIYF
TGTGCCAGCAGCATCGACAGGAGCTCTGGAAACACCATATATTTT
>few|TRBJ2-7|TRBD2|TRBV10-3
CAISELLAGGREQYF
TGTGCCATCAGTGAGCTCCTAGCGGGAGGACGCGAGCAGTACTTC
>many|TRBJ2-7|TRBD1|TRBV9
CASSPTQGAYEQYF
TGTGCCAGCAGCCCAACACAGGGGGCATACGAGCAGTACTTC
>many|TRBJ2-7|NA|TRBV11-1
CASSNWPKEQYF
TGTGCCAGCAGCAATTGGCCGAAGGAGCAGTACTTC
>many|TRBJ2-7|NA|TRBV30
CAWSVFDSYEQYF
TGTGCCTGGAGTGTGTTCGACAGCTACGAGCAGTACTTC
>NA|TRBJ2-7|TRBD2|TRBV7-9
CASSLRERSYEQCF
TGTGCCAGCAGCTTGCGGGAGCGCTCCTACGAGCAGTGCTTC
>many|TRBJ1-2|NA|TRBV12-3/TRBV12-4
CASSLNSGYTF
TGTGCCAGCAGTTTAAATTCGGGCTACACCTTC
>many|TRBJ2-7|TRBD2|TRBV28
CASSRTSGTFYEQYF
TGTGCCAGCAGCCGGACTAGCGGGACTTTCTACGAGCAGTACTTC
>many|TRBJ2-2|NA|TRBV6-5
CASSYSIAGELFF
TGTGCCAGCAGTTACTCGATTGCCGGGGAGCTGTTTTTT
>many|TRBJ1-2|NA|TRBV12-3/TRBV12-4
CASSFAAGSGYTF
TGTGCCAGCAGTTTCGCTGCGGGGAGCGGCTACACCTTC
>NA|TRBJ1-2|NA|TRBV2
CASSEMGSFYGYTF
TGTGCCAGCAGTGAAATGGGCAGTTTCTATGGCTACACCTTC
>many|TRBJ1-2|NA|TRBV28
CASRLTGIESYTF
TGTGCCAGCAGACTGACAGGAATAGAAAGCTACACCTTC
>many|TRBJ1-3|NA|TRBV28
CASSPLLRRNTIYF
TGTGCCAGCAGTCCTCTTCTCCGAAGAAACACCATATATTTT
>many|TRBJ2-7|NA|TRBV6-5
CASSSDGVSYEQYF
TGTGCCAGCAGTTCCGATGGGGTTTCCTACGAGCAGTACTTC
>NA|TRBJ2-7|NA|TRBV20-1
CSASPGVGREQYF
TGCAGTGCTAGTCCAGGGGTTGGTCGTGAGCAGTACTTC
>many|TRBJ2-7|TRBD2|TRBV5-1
CASSIGGDYEQYF
TGCGCCAGCAGCATTGGGGGGGACTACGAGCAGTACTTC
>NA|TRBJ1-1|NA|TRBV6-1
CASTEHGVSEAFF
TGTGCCAGCACTGAACACGGGGTCTCTGAAGCTTTCTTT
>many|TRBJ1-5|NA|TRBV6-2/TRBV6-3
CASSPPAEPQHF
TGTGCCAGCAGTCCCCCGGCTGAGCCCCAGCATTTT
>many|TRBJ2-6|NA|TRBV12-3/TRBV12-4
CASTGTESSGANVLTF
TGTGCCTCGACCGGGACTGAGAGCTCTGGGGCCAACGTCCTGACTTTC
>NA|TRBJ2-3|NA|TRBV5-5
CASSLIMDTQYF
TGTGCCAGCAGCTTGATTATGGATACGCAGTATTTT
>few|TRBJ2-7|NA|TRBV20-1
CSARDSRPGARYEQYF
TGCAGTGCTAGAGACAGTCGTCCAGGGGCGAGGTACGAGCAGTACTTC
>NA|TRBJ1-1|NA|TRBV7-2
CASREAVGTEAFF
TGTGCCAGCAGGGAGGCCGTGGGCACTGAAGCTTTCTTT
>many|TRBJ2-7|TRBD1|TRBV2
CASRRQGTYEQYF
TGTGCCAGCAGGAGACAGGGAACCTACGAGCAGTACTTC
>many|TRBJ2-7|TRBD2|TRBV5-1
CASSPELAGVQYF
TGCGCCAGCAGCCCAGAACTAGCGGGAGTGCAGTACTTC
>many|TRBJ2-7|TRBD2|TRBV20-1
CSAAHSLAGGNEQYF
TGCAGTGCTGCCCATTCACTAGCGGGAGGTAACGAGCAGTACTTC
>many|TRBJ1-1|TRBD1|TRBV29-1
CSVELTGGRAFF
TGCAGCGTTGAACTTACAGGGGGGCGAGCTTTCTTT
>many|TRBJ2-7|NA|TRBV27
CASSWGGGPYEQYF
TGTGCCAGCAGTTGGGGCGGAGGACCTTACGAGCAGTACTTC
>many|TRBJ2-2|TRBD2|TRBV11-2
CASSTPSGRVAGELFF
TGTGCCAGCAGCACCCCTAGCGGGAGGGTAGCCGGGGAGCTGTTTTTT
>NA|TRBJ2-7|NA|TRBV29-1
CSVVTPGIGRYDQYF
TGCAGCGTTGTAACCCCGGGGATAGGACGCTACGATCAGTACTTC
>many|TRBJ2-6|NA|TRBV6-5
CASSYGSSGANVLTF
TGTGCCAGCAGTTACGGGAGCTCTGGGGCCAACGTCCTGACTTTC
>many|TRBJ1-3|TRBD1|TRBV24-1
CATSDRTGTGNTIYF
TGTGCCACCAGTGATCGGACAGGGACTGGAAACACCATATATTTT
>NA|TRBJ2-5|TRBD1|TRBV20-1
CTPGQEETQYF
TGCACCCCGGGACAGGAAGAGACCCAGTACTTC
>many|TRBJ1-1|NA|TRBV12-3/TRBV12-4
CASGLTDRNTEAFF
TGTGCCAGCGGGCTCACCGACAGGAACACTGAAGCTTTCTTT
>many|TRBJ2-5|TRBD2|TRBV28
CASSEIAPGLGPGETQYF
TGTGCCAGCAGCGAAATTGCGCCGGGACTAGGGCCCGGAGAGACCCAGTACTTC
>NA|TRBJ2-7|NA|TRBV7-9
CASSRAGVSYEQYF
TGTGCCAGCAGCCGGGCTGGGGTTTCCTACGAGCAGTACTTC
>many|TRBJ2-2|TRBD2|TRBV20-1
CSARGTSVRTGELFF
TGCAGTGCTAGGGGGACTAGCGTGAGGACCGGGGAGCTGTTTTTT
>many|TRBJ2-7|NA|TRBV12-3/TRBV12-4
CASSSEGKEYF
TGTGCCAGCAGTTCTGAGGGGAAGGAGTACTTC